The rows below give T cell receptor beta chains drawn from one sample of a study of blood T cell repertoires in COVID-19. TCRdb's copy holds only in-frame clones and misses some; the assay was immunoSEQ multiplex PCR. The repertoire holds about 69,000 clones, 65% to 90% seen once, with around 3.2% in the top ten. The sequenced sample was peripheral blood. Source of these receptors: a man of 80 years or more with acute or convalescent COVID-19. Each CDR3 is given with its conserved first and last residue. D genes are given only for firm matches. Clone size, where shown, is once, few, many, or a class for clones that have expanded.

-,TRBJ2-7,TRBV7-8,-,CASSLLTGQSYEQYF,TGTGCCAGCAGCTTACTTACCGGACAGTCATACGAGCAGTACTTC
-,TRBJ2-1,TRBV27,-,CASSPVQYPGPQGLYNEQFF,TGTGCCAGCAGTCCTGTTCAGTATCCAGGGCCCCAGGGACTTTACAATGAGCAGTTCTTC
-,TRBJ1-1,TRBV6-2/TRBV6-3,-,CASSRRDTGRGTEAFF,TGTGCCAGCAGTAGAAGGGACACTGGACGGGGCACTGAAGCTTTCTTT
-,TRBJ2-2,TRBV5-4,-,CASSFSRRAGELFF,TGTGCCAGCAGCTTCTCGCGGAGGGCCGGGGAGCTGTTTTTT
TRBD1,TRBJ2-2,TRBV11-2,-,CASSVRQGLNTGELFF,TGTGCCAGCAGCGTGAGACAGGGGTTGAACACCGGGGAGCTGTTTTTT
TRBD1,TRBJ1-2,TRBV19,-,CASRRDRLFNYGYTF,TGTGCCAGTAGACGGGACAGGCTATTTAACTATGGCTACACCTTC
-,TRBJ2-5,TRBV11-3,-,CASSLVWRGQETQYF,TGTGCCAGCAGCCTAGTTTGGAGGGGCCAAGAGACCCAGTACTTC
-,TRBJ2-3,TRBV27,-,CASRATPDRPKDTQYF,TGTGCCAGCAGAGCCACCCCGGACAGACCAAAGGATACGCAGTATTTT
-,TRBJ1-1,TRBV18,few,CASSPGQNTEAFF,TGTGCCAGCTCACCGGGACAGAACACTGAAGCTTTCTTT
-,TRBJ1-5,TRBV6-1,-,CASSDRLSNQPQHF,TGTGCCAGCAGTGACAGGCTTAGCAATCAGCCCCAGCATTTT
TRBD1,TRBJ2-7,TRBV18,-,CASSPGQGGFYEQYF,TGTGCCAGCTCACCCGGACAGGGGGGGTTCTACGAGCAGTACTTC
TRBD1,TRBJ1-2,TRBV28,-,CASTIPGGWGYGYTF,TGTGCCAGCACCATACCAGGGGGCTGGGGTTATGGCTACACCTTC
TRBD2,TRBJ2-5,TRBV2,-,CASSEGLLYAGVGETQYF,TGTGCCAGCAGTGAAGGTCTTTTGTACGCGGGAGTTGGAGAGACCCAGTACTTC
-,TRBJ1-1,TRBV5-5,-,CASTVRGTDGGAFF,TGTGCCAGCACCGTCCGCGGAACCGATGGTGGTGCTTTCTTT
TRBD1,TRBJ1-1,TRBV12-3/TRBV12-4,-,CAGRQGMNTEAFF,TGTGCCGGTAGACAGGGAATGAACACTGAAGCTTTCTTT
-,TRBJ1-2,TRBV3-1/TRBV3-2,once,CASSQEGRLYGYTF,TGTGCCAGCAGCCAAGAGGGCAGGCTCTATGGCTACACCTTC
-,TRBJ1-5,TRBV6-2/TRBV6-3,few,CASSPLRRSNQPQHF,TGTGCCAGCAGCCCTCTGAGGCGAAGCAATCAGCCCCAGCATTTT
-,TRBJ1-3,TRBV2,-,CASSSGAASGNTIYF,TGTGCCAGCAGCTCAGGCGCCGCCTCTGGAAACACCATATATTTT
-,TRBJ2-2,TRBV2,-,CASTPFSSGTGELFF,TGTGCCAGCACCCCCTTCTCTAGTGGGACCGGGGAGCTGTTTTTT
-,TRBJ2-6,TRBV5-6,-,CASSPPHGQSGANVLTF,TGTGCCAGCAGCCCGCCCCACGGACAATCTGGGGCCAACGTCCTGACTTTC
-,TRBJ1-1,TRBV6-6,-,CASSYDPGSNTEAFF,TGTGCCAGCAGTTACGATCCAGGCTCCAACACTGAAGCTTTCTTT
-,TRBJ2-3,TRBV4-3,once,CASSQDSSGDTQYF,TGCGCCAGCAGCCAAGATTCGTCCGGGGATACGCAGTATTTT
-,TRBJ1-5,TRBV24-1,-,CATSKGPGQPQHF,TGTGCCACCAGCAAGGGCCCGGGGCAGCCCCAGCATTTT
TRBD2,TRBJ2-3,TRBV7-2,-,CASSSSGTLSTDTQYF,TGTGCCAGCAGCTCTAGCGGTACCCTTAGCACAGATACGCAGTATTTT
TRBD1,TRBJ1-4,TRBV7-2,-,CASSLQGATNEKLFF,TGTGCCAGCAGCCTCCAGGGGGCGACTAATGAAAAACTGTTTTTT
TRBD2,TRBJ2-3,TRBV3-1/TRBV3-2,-,CASSQRSSGSTDTQYF,TGTGCCAGCAGCCAACGCTCTAGCGGGAGCACAGATACGCAGTATTTT
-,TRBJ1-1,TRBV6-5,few,CASSPAGAGTEAFF,TGTGCCAGCAGCCCCGCGGGCGCCGGCACTGAAGCTTTCTTT
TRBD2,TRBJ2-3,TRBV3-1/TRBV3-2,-,CASSLSSGSGGDTQYF,TGTGCCAGCAGCCTGAGTAGCGGGAGTGGGGGGGATACGCAGTATTTT
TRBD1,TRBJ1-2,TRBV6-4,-,CASRATGTGEGYTF,TGTGCCAGCAGGGCCACCGGGACAGGGGAGGGCTACACCTTC
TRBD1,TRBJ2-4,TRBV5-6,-,CASSDRTGGNIQYF,TGTGCCAGCAGCGATCGGACAGGAGGAAACATTCAGTACTTC
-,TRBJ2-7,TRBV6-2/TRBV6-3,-,CASSLQRHAADEQYF,TGTGCCAGCAGTCTCCAGAGGCACGCCGCCGACGAGCAGTACTTC
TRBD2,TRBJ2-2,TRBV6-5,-,CASIDYGGAGELFF,TGTGCCAGCATCGACTACGGGGGGGCCGGGGAGCTGTTTTTT
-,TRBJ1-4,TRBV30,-,CAWSVRRVDEKLFF,TGTGCCTGGAGTGTAAGGAGGGTAGACGAAAAACTGTTTTTT
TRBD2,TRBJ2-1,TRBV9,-,CASSTGLAGGGFSYNEQFF,TGTGCCAGCAGCACCGGACTAGCGGGAGGGGGGTTCTCCTACAATGAGCAGTTCTTC
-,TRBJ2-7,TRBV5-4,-,CASSFSTGTYAQYF,TGTGCCAGCAGCTTTTCAACAGGGACCTACGCGCAGTACTTC
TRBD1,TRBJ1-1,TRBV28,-,CASSFGDRRNTEAFF,TGTGCCAGCAGTTTTGGGGACAGACGGAACACTGAAGCTTTCTTT